This T cell receptor (beta chain) emerged from a study of shared clonotypes between healthy human individuals. Study-level points and caveats: In this cohort, only blood was sampled, and tissue repertoires likely differ. Non-shared clonotypes displayed generation probabilities falling below those of clonotypes present in all four donors. Clonotype sharing among the donors was expected to vary with sequencing depth.

Clones were sequenced by immunoSEQ multiplex PCR, and TCRdb holds only the in-frame ones, with some missing. The repertoire holds about 380,000 clones, with roughly 96% as singletons. J lost 8 bases, V lost 5 bases, and 15 bases had no gene match. Germline V gene data show CDR1 as SGHVS and CDR2 as FNYEAQ. The CDR3 has 16 amino acids. Remarks on this clone: Antigen unknown.

The chain combines TRBV7-6 with TRBJ2-1; 7 bases align to TRBD1. This clonotype originated in a man younger than 45 in good health. The sample was memory CD8+ T cells sorted from blood. The sample's subset: CD45RO+ cells pooled with CCR7-negative TemRA cells. CDR3 protein: CASSPHDRVLVDEQFF. For the CDR3, the DNA is TGTGCCAGCAGCCCCCACGACAGGGTCTTGGTCGATGAGCAGTTCTTC.